The next 3 T cell receptor beta chains were all read from a single sample in a study of T cell changes during pregnancy in multiple sclerosis. Sequencing was performed with immunoSEQ multiplex PCR; in TCRdb, only in-frame clones are kept and a portion is missing. The profile shows 30,000 to 45,000 clones, around 92% of them singletons. This specimen consisted of CD8+ T cells from peripheral blood mononuclear cells, obtained before pregnancy. The receptors were gathered from a female donor with multiple sclerosis, enrolled in a pregnancy study.

The V call is TRBV4-1, the J call TRBJ1-1; 8 bases map to TRBD1. The V gene end was trimmed by 3 bases and the J gene end by 10 bases; junction bases not matched to a gene: 13. Germline V gives CDR1 MGHRA, CDR2 YSYEKL. The CDR3 runs to 15 residues. The CDR3 sequence is CASSHPRTGIRIAFF. The DNA for the CDR3 is TGCGCCAGCAGCCACCCCAGGACAGGGATCCGTATAGCTTTCTTT.

The rearrangement uses TRBV11-1 and TRBJ2-3, with 9 nucleotides matching TRBD2. V dropped 5 bases and J dropped 6; count of bases not matched to a gene: 12. Per germline, CDR1 SGHAT and CDR2 FQDESV (reference sequence). The CDR3 has 16 amino acids. The CDR3 here is CASSETSGLSQDTQYF. The CDR3 DNA follows: TGTGCCAGCAGCGAAACTAGCGGGTTATCCCAGGATACGCAGTATTTT. The variable domain in full, completed from reference TRBV11-1 and TRBJ2-3, reads EAEVAQSPRYKITEKSQAVAFWCDPISGHATLYWYRQILGQGPELLVQFQDESVVDDSQLPKDRFSAERLKGVDSTLKIQPAELGDSAMYLCASSETSGLSQDTQYFGPGTRLTVL.

CDR3 loop: CASSRTSYNEQFF. The CDR3 nucleotides are TGTGCCAGCAGCCGTACATCATACAATGAGCAGTTCTTC. This chain joins TRBV27 and TRBJ2-1; D gene ambiguous. This CDR3 has 13 residues. Germline loops: CDR1 MNHEY, CDR2 SMNVEV (reference sequence). V was cut by 6 bases and J by 4 bases, with 10 bases left in between.